Sequencing of this TCR beta chain was carried out in a study of T cells after yellow fever vaccination (dated by TCRdb to between 2019 and 2020). With respect to the entire study: The SMART-Seq v4 Ultra Low Input RNA kit was used to prepare libraries from fractions with low cell numbers. To track T-cell clones before and after primary and booster YFV17D yellow fever vaccination, bulk TCR alpha and beta repertoires were sequenced longitudinally. Two healthy male donors made up the cohort, one aged 18 to 29 years and the other aged 30 to 40 years. Bulk PBMC replicates and cell subsets were isolated from blood drawn at multiple timepoints before and after both primary and secondary immunization.

In the case of this clonotype: Its antigen is unknown. One base away there is no much larger clone; base qualities are not given.

Results the study describes overall, beyond this receptor: Most clones expanded after primary vaccination were re-detected after the booster (96% of CD4 and 80% to 90% of CD8), suggesting broad memory maintenance. Because the study included only a couple of donors, the extent to which the findings can be generalized is limited. The secondary T-cell response was found to be weaker but faster than the primary response, with a peak reached on day 5 rather than on day 15. A small share of clonotypes was detected in both CD4 and CD8 compartments, with the overlap likely arising from convergent recombination. Because abundant contaminating clonotypes from the bulk population could be contained in FACS-sorted repertoires, computational filtering was required.

CDR3 length: 15 amino acids, cysteine to phenylalanine. Only CDR3 DNA remains: 45 bases, in frame from the first base. V is shortened by 3 bases, J by 7 bases, and the region joining them spans 19 bases. The germline V gene provides CDR1 SGHAT and CDR2 FQNNGV. Synthesis of TCR cDNA relied on 5'RACE template switching, a step that introduced a universal primer site along with unique molecular identifiers. Priming for cDNA synthesis came from both the TCR alpha and TCR beta constant segments. Libraries were amplified in two PCR steps, with sample barcodes and sequencing adapters added in the second step. Sequencing of libraries was done on Illumina HiSeq 2500 (2x100 bp) or NovaSeq (2x150 bp). In the original analysis: MIGEC was used to demultiplex reads and collapse the reads into UMI consensus sequences, and MiXCR was used for V(D)J alignment. Using edgeR on replicate PBMC samples, clonotypes were called vaccine-responding if FDR was below 0.01 and the log2 fold change was above 5 up to day 15. Each bulk clonotype was labeled CD4 or CD8 based on which sequenced repertoire, CD4 or CD8, contained the clonotype at higher abundance. TCRdb itself trimmed the public reads at Q25 with fastp, ran MiXCR and retained productive beta chains. Identical CDR3 protein sequences are pooled into one entry, listed with their most common genes and DNA. The V and J calls reflect TCRdb's pipeline rather than the authors' work. A total of 360,000 or so distinct CDR3 sequences appear in this sample, roughly 10% of them only once. Of the sample, roughly 18% is held by the ten largest clones.

In light of the paper, this sample's treatment or condition label describes: live attenuated yellow fever vaccine strain. At each blood-draw timepoint, two biological replicates of bulk PBMCs were obtained. PBMCs were isolated from peripheral blood using a standard Ficoll-Paque protocol. TriZol was used to extract RNA from bulk PBMCs, from CD4 and CD8 fractions, and from dextramer-positive and dextramer-negative fractions. This clonotype was obtained from a man younger than 30 who received the YFV17D yellow fever vaccine. The chain couples TRBV11-2 to TRBJ2-7; the D gene is perhaps TRBD1, on 7 matching bases. The sequencing used PBMCs, collected on the day of the first yellow fever vaccination. The CDR3 protein sequence reads: CASSLVEGASWEQYF. The bases read TGTGCCAGCAGCTTGGTGGAGGGGGCGAGCTGGGAGCAGTACTTC.